A single sample gave rise to the 32 T cell receptor beta chains below, sequenced in a study of cytomegalovirus exposure and HLA in healthy donors. PCR used 60 Vbeta primers and 13 Jbeta primers. Profiled with immunoSEQ multiplex PCR; TCRdb holds only in-frame clones, not every one. The sample contains under 250,000 clones, over 65% of which appear only once. The sequenced sample consisted of PBMCs. These receptors were taken from a man aged 18 to 29 in good health and CMV-seronegative.

The chain carries TRBV9 and TRBJ2-3, with 7 bases fitting TRBD1. Germline loops: CDR1 SGDLS, CDR2 YYNGEE. V was pared by 4 bases and J by 2 bases, with 7 bases of the junction left unmatched. This CDR3 comprises 15 residues. CDR3 nucleotides: TGTGCCAGCAGCCACCGACAGGGAACCACAGATACGCAGTATTTT. It translates to CASSHRQGTTDTQYF.

The chain is built from TRBV7-6 and TRBJ1-6, with 9 bases fitting TRBD1. J was trimmed by 5 bases and V by 5 bases; bases with no gene match: 7. Germline lookup yields CDR1 SGHVS and CDR2 FNYEAQ. CDR3 length: 16 residues. Here the CDR3 reads CASSAYRDRDNSPLHF. The CDR3 DNA reads TGTGCCAGCAGCGCCTACCGGGACAGGGATAATTCACCCCTCCACTTT. The whole variable domain, filled in from reference TRBV7-6 and TRBJ1-6, reads GAGVSQSPRYKVTKRGQDVALRCDPISGHVSLYWYRQALGQGPEFLTYFNYEAQQDKSGLPNDRFSAERPEGSISTLTIQRTEQRDSAMYRCASSAYRDRDNSPLHFGNGTRLTVT.

The V call is TRBV11-2, the J call TRBJ1-1; 9 nucleotides agree with TRBD1. V trimming: 5 bases; J trimming: 12 bases; junction bases outside the gene matches: 7. The CDR3 loop spans 12 amino acids. CDR1 is SGHAT and CDR2 is FQNNGV in the germline V gene. The chain's CDR3 is CASSRDRASTFF. The CDR3 coding sequence is TGTGCCAGCAGCAGGGACAGGGCCTCAACTTTCTTT.

The V and J genes are TRBV6-4 and TRBJ2-7; 8 bases line up with TRBD2. This CDR3 has 16 residues. Germline CDR1 is MRHNA and CDR2 is SNTAGT. J gave up 2 bases and V 6 bases, and 12 bases lay outside the gene matches. The CDR3 nucleotides are TGTGCCAGCAGAGATACTAGCGGAGCCTTCCCCTACGAGCAGTACTTC. Amino acid sequence: CASRDTSGAFPYEQYF.

J is TRBJ1-5 and V is TRBV21-1; TRBD1, the table's D call, was not compared with the DNA. TRBV21-1 counts as a pseudogene. The length of the CDR3 is 14 residues. The CDR3 sequence: CASPLGQGQCPQHF. CDR3 sequence (DNA): TGTGCCAGCCCTTTGGGGCAGGGGCAATGCCCCCAGCATTTT.

V usage is TRBV14 and J usage is TRBJ2-1; TRBD1 agrees at 9 bases. V was clipped by 6 bases and J by 6 bases; unmatched bases: 6. This CDR3 has 14 amino acids. Germline V gives CDR1 SGHDN, CDR2 FVKESK. In DNA, the CDR3 is TGTGCCAGCAGACGGACAGGGGCAGGCAATGAGCAGTTCTTC. Protein: CASRRTGAGNEQFF.

There are a few counts of this clone. The V gene is TRBV29-1, the J gene TRBJ1-2; D might be TRBD1 (6 bases). This CDR3 comprises 13 residues. In germline, CDR1 is SQVTM, CDR2 ANQGSEA. Trimming shortened V by 3 bases and J by 5 bases, and 13 bases separated the two germline ends. Here the CDR3 reads CSVDNSGQYGYTF. The DNA of the CDR3 is TGCAGCGTTGATAACTCGGGACAATATGGCTACACCTTC.

This clone has more than one count but fewer than ten. The rearrangement joins TRBV29-1 to TRBJ2-1, with 7 bases fitting TRBD1. CDR1 SQVTM and CDR2 ANQGSEA come from the germline V gene. The CDR3 runs to 14 residues. The junction had 6 bases not matched to a gene; V was cut back by 4 bases and J by 3 bases. CDR3 residues: CSVATGVLYNEQFF. Here the CDR3 DNA reads TGCAGCGTTGCCACAGGGGTACTCTACAATGAGCAGTTCTTC.

The table lists this clone with a count of one. The V gene is TRBV27, the J gene TRBJ2-2, with TRBD2 matching 11 bases. CDR1 is MNHEY, CDR2 SMNVEV, per germline (reference sequence). CDR3 size: 15 residues. V lost 6 bases, J lost 5 bases, and 5 bases stayed unmatched. The CDR3 DNA reads as TGTGCCAGCAGAGTGGGACTAGCGGCGACCGGGGAGCTGTTTTTT. This translates into CASRVGLAATGELFF.

The chain has TRBV5-4 and TRBJ2-7; 9 nucleotides match TRBD1. Germline V lookup: CDR1 SGHNT, CDR2 YYREEE (reference sequence). The CDR3 sequence is 14 residues long. The J segment lost 3 bases and the V segment lost 0 bases, leaving 1 base of the junction unmatched. The CDR3 coding sequence is TGTGCCAGCAGCTTGGTGGGACAGGGCTACGAGCAGTACTTC. It yields the protein CASSLVGQGYEQYF.

The V and J genes are TRBV6-1 and TRBJ1-5, with 8 positions matching TRBD1. The CDR3 runs 16 residues. Losses at the gene ends were 2 bases for V and 5 bases for J; bases not matched to a gene: 8. Germline V gene sequence: CDR1 MNHNS, CDR2 SASEGT. In DNA, the CDR3 is TGTGCCAGCAGTGAACATCTAGTGACAGGGGATCAGCCCCAGCATTTT. Translation gives CASSEHLVTGDQPQHF.

This clone has just one count. This chain uses TRBV6-5 with TRBJ2-7; no clear D gene. V was clipped by 0 bases and J by 4 bases, with 10 bases between them. The CDR3 is 14 amino acids. CDR1 is MNHEY, CDR2 SVGAGI, per germline. The CDR3 loop is CASSYSSSEYEQYF. In nucleotides, the CDR3 is TGTGCCAGCAGTTACTCCTCTAGTGAATACGAGCAGTACTTC.

The chain uses TRBV9 and TRBJ2-1, with 13 bases lining up with TRBD2. V gave up 4 bases and J gave up 2 bases; unmatched junction bases: 3. The germline CDR1 and CDR2 sequences are SGDLS and YYNGEE. The CDR3 consists of 16 residues. The CDR3 region is CASSTGTSGTYNEQFF. The CDR3 DNA follows: TGTGCCAGCAGCACCGGGACTAGCGGGACCTACAATGAGCAGTTCTTC.

V gene TRBV28 combines with J gene TRBJ1-5; tentatively, D is TRBD1 (5 bases). The CDR3 totals 15 residues. Trimming removed 8 bases at V and 1 base at J, with 15 bases between. CDR1 and CDR2 (germline): MDHEN, SYDVKM. The CDR3 region is CASATGDRSNQPQHF. The CDR3 region has the DNA TGTGCCAGCGCAACGGGGGATAGGAGCAATCAGCCCCAGCATTTT. The variable domain in full, completed from reference TRBV28 and TRBJ1-5, reads DVKVTQSSRYLVKRTGEKVFLECVQDMDHENMFWYRQDPGLGLRLIYFSYDVKMKEKGDIPEGYSVSREKKERFSLILESASTNQTSMYLCASATGDRSNQPQHFGDGTRLSIL.

The chain joins TRBV9 to TRBJ1-3; maybe TRBD1 (5 bases). CDR3 length: 13 residues. Trimming took 3 bases from V and 8 from J, leaving 12 bases between them. Germline V CDR1 and CDR2: SGDLS, YYNGEE. The CDR3 nucleotides are TGTGCCAGCAGCGGGACAACTTCGGACACCATATATTTT. Translated: CASSGTTSDTIYF.

This clone was detected once. This rearrangement joins TRBV25-1 to TRBJ2-1, with D tentatively TRBD2 (6 bases). CDR3 length: 17 amino acids. V was clipped by 1 base and J by 8 bases, with 21 bases between them. Per germline, CDR1 MGHDK and CDR2 SYGVNS. The CDR3 sequence: CASSEFSVGGSLDEQFF. In DNA form, the CDR3 reads TGTGCCAGCAGTGAATTTTCGGTGGGAGGTTCCTTGGATGAGCAGTTCTTC.

The chain combines TRBV10-3 with TRBJ2-7, with a weak D call TRBD1 (6 bases). V was clipped by 10 bases and J by 3 bases, with 22 bases between them. This CDR3 has 15 amino acids. In germline, CDR1 is ENHRY, CDR2 SYGVKD. The CDR3 here is CATQTRQANFYEQYF. CDR3 DNA: TGTGCCACCCAAACCCGACAGGCCAACTTCTACGAGCAGTACTTC.

The rearrangement joins TRBV7-2 to TRBJ1-3; 7 nucleotides align to TRBD1. The CDR3 has 15 amino acids. Germline lookup yields CDR1 SGHTA and CDR2 FQGNSA. V lost 1 base to trimming and J lost 3 bases; unmatched junction nucleotides: 3. The CDR3 reads CASSLEGTVGNTIYF. The CDR3 coding sequence is TGTGCCAGCAGCTTAGAGGGGACAGTTGGAAACACCATATATTTT. Supplemented by reference TRBV7-2 and TRBJ1-3, the full variable domain reads GAGVSQSPSNKVTEKGKDVELRCDPISGHTALYWYRQSLGQGLEFLIYFQGNSAPDKSGLPSDRFSAERTGGSVSTLTIQRTQQEDSAVYLCASSLEGTVGNTIYFGEGSWLTVV.

This clone was observed a handful of times. In nucleotides, the CDR3 is TGCGCCAGCAGCCAAGAGGTTGGCAGGGGGTTAGATACGCAGTATTTT. It is translated as CASSQEVGRGLDTQYF. This rearrangement joins TRBV4-1 to TRBJ2-3, with 7 bases matching TRBD1. This CDR3 is built from 16 residues. CDR1 is MGHRA and CDR2 is YSYEKL in the germline V gene. The V and J ends lost 0 bases and 5 bases, in that order; junction bases with no gene match: 8.

The chain has TRBV11-2 and TRBJ1-2; D unresolved. Looked up from germline, CDR1 is SGHAT and CDR2 is FQNNGV. Trimming cost V 1 base and J 2 bases, with 8 bases left between them. This CDR3 comprises 14 residues. CDR3 sequence reads: CASSLVRQNYGYTF. The CDR3 DNA reads as TGTGCCAGCAGCTTAGTGCGGCAGAACTATGGCTACACCTTC.

This rearrangement joins TRBV6-7 to TRBJ2-1, with D possibly TRBD1 on 8 matching bases. TRBV6-7 is known as an ORF, though its function is uncertain. The CDR3 has 19 amino acids. V lost 6 bases and J 0 bases, leaving 24 bases between the germline ends. CDR3 sequence reads: CASSLRGLAVRISYNEQFF. CDR3 sequence (DNA): TGTGCCAGCAGCCTCAGGGGGCTAGCGGTCCGGATCTCCTACAATGAGCAGTTCTTC.

This chain joins TRBV5-1 and TRBJ2-7; 7 bases are shared with TRBD1. The V gene's germline CDR1 is SGHRS and CDR2 YFSETQ. V lost 0 bases and J lost 2; bases outside the gene matches: 5. This CDR3 contains 15 residues. In DNA, the CDR3 is TGCGCCAGCAGCTTGGCGTCGGGACAGCCCTACGAGCAGTACTTC. Protein: CASSLASGQPYEQYF. Supplemented by reference TRBV5-1 and TRBJ2-7, the full variable domain reads KAGVTQTPRYLIKTRGQQVTLSCSPISGHRSVSWYQQTPGQGLQFLFEYFSETQRNKGNFPGRFSGRQFSNSRSEMNVSTLELGDSALYLCASSLASGQPYEQYFGPGTRLTVT.

The chain recombines TRBV10-3 with TRBJ1-3; D perhaps matches TRBD1 (6 bases). Germline assignment: CDR1 ENHRY and CDR2 SYGVKD. Trimming removed 3 bases from V and 4 bases from J, with 16 bases in between. CDR3 length equals 16 residues. The CDR3 nucleotides are TGTGCCATCAGTGATAGACAGGCCGCCTTGGGAAACACCATATATTTT. As protein: CAISDRQAALGNTIYF.

The genes are TRBV9 and TRBJ1-2; TRBD1 matches 7 bases. Germline loops: CDR1 SGDLS, CDR2 YYNGEE. V dropped 3 bases and J dropped 0; count of bases not matched to a gene: 14. The CDR3 consists of 18 residues. CDR3 nucleotide sequence: TGTGCCAGCAGCGATGCCCCTCCAGGGACAGCCCCTAACTATGGCTACACCTTC. It is translated as CASSDAPPGTAPNYGYTF.

The gene calls are TRBV2 and TRBJ1-2; D not resolved. Germline lookup yields CDR1 SNHLY and CDR2 FYNNEI. V gave up 2 bases and J gave up 7 bases, with 8 bases separating them. There are 12 residues in the CDR3. DNA for the CDR3: TGTGCCAGCAGTGAACATACGGGTGGCTACACCTTC. Translation gives CASSEHTGGYTF.

This chain connects TRBV25-1 to TRBJ1-1; D unresolved. CDR3 size: 15 residues. V dropped 2 bases and J dropped 2 bases, with 12 bases sitting between them. From germline, CDR1 is MGHDK and CDR2 SYGVNS. CDR3 protein: CASSEIVTGNTEAFF. CDR3 in DNA: TGTGCCAGCAGTGAAATAGTCACGGGTAACACTGAAGCTTTCTTT. The full variable domain, its missing parts supplied by reference TRBV25-1 and TRBJ1-1, is EADIYQTPRYLVIGTGKKITLECSQTMGHDKMYWYQQDPGMELHLIHYSYGVNSTEKGDLSSESTVSRIRTEHFPLTLESARPSHTSQYLCASSEIVTGNTEAFFGQGTRLTVV.

This clone came up a few times. The chain has TRBV19 and TRBJ2-5; the match to TRBD2 covers 8 bases. With 8 bases clipped from V and 4 bases from J, the junction kept 9 bases outside the gene matches. The CDR3 consists of 14 residues. Germline CDR1 reads LNHDA; CDR2 reads SQIVND (reference sequence). The CDR3 DNA sequence: TGTGCCAGTCGGGGGGGTCTACGCGGAGAGACCCAGTACTTC. Translation gives CASRGGLRGETQYF.

The genes are TRBV19 and TRBJ2-1; D perhaps matches TRBD2 (6 bases). The CDR3 totals 17 residues. Germline-derived CDR1 and CDR2 are LNHDA and SQIVND (reference sequence). The V and J ends lost 0 bases and 0 bases respectively, with 12 bases between them. CDR3 nucleotides: TGTGCCAGTAGTATAGATGCCGGGACTGGCTCCTACAATGAGCAGTTCTTC. Protein sequence: CASSIDAGTGSYNEQFF.

The chain has TRBV27 and TRBJ2-7; 8 bases are a match to TRBD2. From germline, CDR1 is MNHEY and CDR2 SMNVEV (reference sequence). V gave up 7 bases and J gave up 5 bases; unmatched junction bases: 10. The CDR3 spans 14 residues. CDR3 sequence (DNA): TGTGCCAGCACTACCCTCGGGGGGGCCCACGAGCAGTACTTC. Translating gives CASTTLGGAHEQYF.

The chain uses TRBV7-8 and TRBJ2-3, with D perhaps matching TRBD1 (5 bases). V was clipped by 1 base and J by 5 bases, with 19 bases between them. This CDR3 has 17 residues. Germline values: CDR1 SGHVS, CDR2 FQNEAQ. CDR3 in DNA: TGTGCCAGCAGCTTAGGATCCCTGACAAGGGGAATAGATACGCAGTATTTT. The encoded protein is CASSLGSLTRGIDTQYF.

J is TRBJ2-7 and V is TRBV5-1; D gene uncertain. The CDR3 is 14 residues long. Trimming shortened V by 7 bases and J by 2 bases, and 16 bases separated the two germline ends. Looked up from germline, CDR1 is SGHRS and CDR2 is YFSETQ. The CDR3 here is CASGSGSAAYEQYF. As DNA, the CDR3 is TGCGCCAGCGGCTCCGGTAGTGCTGCCTACGAGCAGTACTTC.

The V call is TRBV5-1, the J call TRBJ1-2; no clear D. The CDR3 has 13 amino acids. In germline, CDR1 is SGHRS, CDR2 YFSETQ. The germline V and J ends were trimmed by 5 bases and 2 bases, with 10 bases remaining between them. The CDR3 protein is CASRAGENYGYTF. The CDR3 nucleotides read TGCGCCAGCAGGGCTGGGGAGAACTATGGCTACACCTTC.